Detailed here is one TCR beta chain. Its antigen is still unknown. The data belong to a study of T-cell memory formation after mild COVID-19. Notes on the study in general: The study detected some responding clones in pre-infection memory, suggesting cross-reactive memory joined.

TCRdb reanalysed the 5' RACE reads using MiXCR and keeps one entry per CDR3 protein. The table includes 85,000 to 130,000 distinct CDR3 sequences, about 15% detected once. Sequences were obtained from PBMCs or a T cell subset sorted from them (not recorded which). The sequence was obtained from an adult woman who had mild COVID-19 (a few samples of this study predate the infection). Cell type and time point are not known.

The CDR3 nucleotides are TGTGCCAGCAGTTTACTTTGGGCGGGCGGATCCTACGAGCAGTACTTC. This codes for CASSLLWAGGSYEQYF. The chain links TRBV12-3 or TRBV12-4 to TRBJ2-7; possibly TRBD2 for D (5 bases). Trimming pared 2 bases from V and 1 base from J, leaving 15 bases between. CDR3 length equals 16 residues.